This T cell receptor (beta chain) was identified during a study of T cell responses to AZD1222 COVID-19 vaccine (dated by TCRdb to the early 2020s). Study-level background: Because spike-specific TCR depth and breadth did not differ between the two schedules, AZD1222 recipients who got a second dose at roughly 4 weeks were pooled with those who got a second dose at roughly 12 weeks. Enrollment into the trials was organized by age into subgroups of 18-55, 56-69 and 70-plus years, and those subgroups contained roughly 150, 30 and 60 TCR-sequenced participants, respectively. TCR sequencing covered 233 trial participants: roughly 200 given two doses of AZD1222 and about 26 given two doses of MenACWY control vaccine.

Counted from cysteine to phenylalanine, this CDR3 has 13 amino acids. Only CDR3 DNA remains: 39 bases, in frame from the first base. The germline V gene (reference sequence) supplies CDR1 LNHDA and CDR2 SQIVND. The V end loses 6 bases and the J end loses 8 bases, and a stretch of 16 bases separates them. General conclusions and limits of the study: Participants were mostly white British, with more females than males. The authors suggested clonal diversity may have been underestimated. A significant rise in spike-specific TCR breadth and depth was observed after two AZD1222 doses relative to day 0 and relative to MenACWY recipients. No day 14 peak-response samples were available, so repertoires were characterized only after the peak T cell response. Only five to seven AZD1222 recipients were SARS-CoV-2 seropositive at baseline, limiting conclusions about previously exposed vaccinees. The 56-69-year group was small, and its depth increase did not reach significance, likely because of low power. Reportedly, close to half of the unique spike-specific TCRs recognized epitopes lying outside the regions that are mutated in the B.1.351 and B.1.1.7 variants. CD4 TCRs associated with the vaccine covered the entire spike protein, and the dominant responses were in regions 160-218 and 743-854.

The CDR3 regions of human TCRbeta chains were analyzed by immunosequencing. Concerning the study's data processing: Repertoire TCRs were checked for matches against a reference library of SARS-CoV-2-specific TCRs that had been generated using the MIRA antigen-specificity platform. Breadth was defined as the fraction of unique TCRs that were SARS-CoV-2-associated, and depth was defined as the fraction of total T cells that were SARS-CoV-2-associated. Using the MIRA data, every spike-specific TCR was mapped to the spike region that the TCR reacted to and assigned to either a CD4 or a CD8 class. Log10-transformed breadth and depth values were compared by one-way ANOVA with Sidak's multiple comparisons tests. TCRdb re-hosts the immuneACCESS table, in-frame sequences only. Its copies lack some clones; in the studies checked, an unresolved V gene accounts for under half of them, and the cause for the rest is not known. The DNA was the basis for D and trimming; V, J and clone size are from that table. This sample holds tens of thousands of clones; just over 85% were observed only once. The ten largest make up 9.5% to 13% of the sample.

The time point label on this specimen signifies: baseline before first vaccination. Samples from vaccinated people were obtained from the UK trials COV001 and COV002, which included a single-blind randomized controlled phase 2/3 trial of AZD1222 (ChAdOx1 nCoV-19) in healthy adults. Trial participant PBMC samples were collected at day 0 and day 28 after the second dose for TCRbeta chain sequencing. Comments on this clone: Its antigen is unknown. Base qualities are not at hand, and no much larger clone is one base apart.

The receptor's source is an adult in good health. The sequence joins TRBV19 to TRBJ1-2; a confident D gene designation cannot be given. This sample comprised peripheral blood, obtained on day 0 of AZD1222 vaccination. The DNA is TGTGCCAGTAGCGCCGGACTCCTTCAAGGCTACACCTTC. Its protein reads: CASSAGLLQGYTF.